The source of this TCR beta chain is a study of blood T cell repertoires in COVID-19. The CDR3 length is 16 residues. The germline CDR1 and CDR2 sequences are SGHAT and FQNNGV. V shed 5 bases and J 2 bases; nucleotides not matched to a gene: 7. Two negative PCRs, clearance, or symptom resolution had been documented for recovered Cohort 3 donors. Using immunoSEQ multiplex PCR, the repertoire was profiled, and TCRdb retains in-frame clones only, with some absent. This sample carries approximately 130,000 clones, roughly 87% of them seen once, and the ten largest clones take 18%. This clonotype originated in a man aged 30 to 45 who had recovered from COVID-19. J is TRBJ1-3 and V is TRBV11-2, with 9 bases fitting TRBD1. The sample comprised PBMCs or T cells enriched from blood (not recorded which). CDR3 in amino acids: CASSAYRGRAGNTIYF. In nucleotides, the CDR3 is TGTGCCAGCAGCGCGTACAGGGGGCGTGCTGGAAACACCATATATTTT.